The TCR beta chain under discussion was sequenced for a study of blood T cell repertoires in COVID-19. Study at large: Donors in the United States, Italy and Spain gave samples during acute or convalescent COVID-19.

Residents of 24 US areas, aged about 18 to 95 years, made up the participants. Participants reported their clinical history, and cohort assignment relied on those reports. V gave up 1 base and J gave up 10 bases, with 16 bases separating them. CDR3 length: 15 amino acids. Germline CDR1 and CDR2: MDHEN and SYDVKM. Original analysis: Reference gene primer amplification in the assay estimated nucleated cell counts. Libraries were prepared by immunoSEQ multiplex PCR; TCRdb keeps only in-frame clonotypes and omits some of them. Clone size and V and J calls were adopted from that table, with D and trimming inferred from the DNA. Of roughly 190,000 clones in the sample, roughly 77% were seen once. This clone was observed a handful of times.

This chain joins TRBV28 and TRBJ1-4; no clear D. Sequencing used PBMCs or T cells enriched from blood (not recorded which). The source of this sequence is a woman aged 45-65 years with acute COVID-19. The CDR3 DNA is TGTGCCAGCAGTTTATCCGGCAGCGGTAAGGGAAAACTGTTTTTT. Protein: CASSLSGSGKGKLFF.